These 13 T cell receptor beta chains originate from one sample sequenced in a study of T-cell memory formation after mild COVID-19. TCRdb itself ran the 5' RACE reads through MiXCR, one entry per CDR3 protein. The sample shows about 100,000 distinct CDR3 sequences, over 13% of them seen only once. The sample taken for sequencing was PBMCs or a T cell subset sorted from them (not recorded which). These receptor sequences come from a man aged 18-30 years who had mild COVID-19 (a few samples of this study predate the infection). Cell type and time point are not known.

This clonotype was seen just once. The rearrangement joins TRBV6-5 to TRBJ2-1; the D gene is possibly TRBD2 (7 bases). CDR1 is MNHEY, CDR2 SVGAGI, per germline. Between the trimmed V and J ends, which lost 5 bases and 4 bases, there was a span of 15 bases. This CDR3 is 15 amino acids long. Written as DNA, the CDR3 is TGTGCCAGCAGTCTCTACGGGGGGCCTTACAATGAGCAGTTCTTC. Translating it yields CASSLYGGPYNEQFF.

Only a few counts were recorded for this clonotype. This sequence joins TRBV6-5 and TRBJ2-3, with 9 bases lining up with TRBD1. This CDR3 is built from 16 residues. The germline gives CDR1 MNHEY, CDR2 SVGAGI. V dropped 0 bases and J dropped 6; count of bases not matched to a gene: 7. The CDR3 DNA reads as TGTGCCAGCAGTTACTCGGCGGTGACAGGGGGGGATACGCAGTATTTT. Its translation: CASSYSAVTGGDTQYF.

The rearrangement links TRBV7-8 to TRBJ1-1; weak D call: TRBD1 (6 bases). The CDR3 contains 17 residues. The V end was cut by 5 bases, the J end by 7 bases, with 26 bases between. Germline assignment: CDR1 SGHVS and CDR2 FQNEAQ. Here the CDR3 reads CASSPQTGPPSKDEAFF. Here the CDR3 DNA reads TGTGCCAGCAGCCCACAAACAGGGCCCCCTTCTAAGGATGAAGCTTTCTTT.

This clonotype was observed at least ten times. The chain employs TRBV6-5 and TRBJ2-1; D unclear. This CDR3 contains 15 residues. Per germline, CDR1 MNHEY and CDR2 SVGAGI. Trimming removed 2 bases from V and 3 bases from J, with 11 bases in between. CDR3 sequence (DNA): TGTGCCAGCAGTTACAAAGGGTCCCTCTACAATGAGCAGTTCTTC. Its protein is CASSYKGSLYNEQFF.

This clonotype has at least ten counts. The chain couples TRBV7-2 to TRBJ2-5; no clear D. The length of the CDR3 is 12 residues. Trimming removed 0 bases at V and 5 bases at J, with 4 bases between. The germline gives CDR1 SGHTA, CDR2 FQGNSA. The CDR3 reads CASSLALETQYF. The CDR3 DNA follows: TGTGCCAGCAGCTTAGCGTTGGAGACCCAGTACTTC.

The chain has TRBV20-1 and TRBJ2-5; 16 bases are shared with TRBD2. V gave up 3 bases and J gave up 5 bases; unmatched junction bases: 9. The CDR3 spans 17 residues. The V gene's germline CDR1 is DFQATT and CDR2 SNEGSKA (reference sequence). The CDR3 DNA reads TGCAGTGCTAGTCGGGGACTAGCGGGGGGGCCTTGGGAGACCCAGTACTTC. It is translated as CSASRGLAGGPWETQYF.

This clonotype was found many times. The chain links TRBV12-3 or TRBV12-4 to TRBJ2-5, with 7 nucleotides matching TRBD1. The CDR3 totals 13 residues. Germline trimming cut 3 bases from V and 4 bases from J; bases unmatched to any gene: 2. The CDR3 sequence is CASSFRDRETQYF. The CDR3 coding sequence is TGTGCCAGCAGTTTCCGGGACAGAGAGACCCAGTACTTC.

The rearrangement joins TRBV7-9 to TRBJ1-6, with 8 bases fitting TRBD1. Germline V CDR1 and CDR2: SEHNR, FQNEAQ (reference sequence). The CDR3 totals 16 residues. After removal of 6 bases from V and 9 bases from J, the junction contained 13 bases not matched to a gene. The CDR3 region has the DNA TGTGCCAGCAGTGACAGAGGCCAGGGGGCTGGTTCACCCCTCCACTTT. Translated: CASSDRGQGAGSPLHF.

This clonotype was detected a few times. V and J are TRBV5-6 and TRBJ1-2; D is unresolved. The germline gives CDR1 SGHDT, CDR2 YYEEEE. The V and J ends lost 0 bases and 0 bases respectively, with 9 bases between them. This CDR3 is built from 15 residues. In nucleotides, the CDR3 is TGTGCCAGCAGCTTGGATTTAGGGCCTAACTATGGCTACACCTTC. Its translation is CASSLDLGPNYGYTF.

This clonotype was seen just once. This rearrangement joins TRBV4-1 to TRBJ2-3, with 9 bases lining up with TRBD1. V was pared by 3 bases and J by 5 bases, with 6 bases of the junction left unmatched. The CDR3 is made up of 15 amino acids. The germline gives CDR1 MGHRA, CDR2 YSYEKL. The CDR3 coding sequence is TGCGCCAGCAGCCACCAGACAGGGGGTATAGATACGCAGTATTTT. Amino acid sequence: CASSHQTGGIDTQYF.

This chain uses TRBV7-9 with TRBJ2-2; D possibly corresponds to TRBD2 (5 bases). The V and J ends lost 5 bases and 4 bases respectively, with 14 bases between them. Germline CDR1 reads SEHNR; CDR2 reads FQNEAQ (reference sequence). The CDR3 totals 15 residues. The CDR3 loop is CASSGSGRGTGELFF. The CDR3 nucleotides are TGTGCCAGCAGCGGAAGCGGTCGGGGCACCGGGGAGCTGTTTTTT.

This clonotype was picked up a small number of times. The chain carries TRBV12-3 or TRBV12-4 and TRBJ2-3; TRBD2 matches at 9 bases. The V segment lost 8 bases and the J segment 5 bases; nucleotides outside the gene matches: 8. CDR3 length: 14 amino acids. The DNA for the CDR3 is TGTGCCAGCCGGGAAGCGGGGGGTGGAGATACGCAGTATTTT. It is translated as CASREAGGGDTQYF.

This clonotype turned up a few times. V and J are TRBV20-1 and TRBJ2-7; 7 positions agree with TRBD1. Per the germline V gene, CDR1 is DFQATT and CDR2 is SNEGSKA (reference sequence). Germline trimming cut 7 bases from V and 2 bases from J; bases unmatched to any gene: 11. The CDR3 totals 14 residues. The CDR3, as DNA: TGCAGTGTTCTAAGCCGGGACAGAGCCTACGAGCAGTACTTC. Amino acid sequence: CSVLSRDRAYEQYF.